These 31 T cell receptor beta chains originate from one sample sequenced in a study of blood T cell repertoires in COVID-19. Sequencing used immunoSEQ multiplex PCR; TCRdb keeps in-frame clones, though not all of them. This repertoire shows 380,000 or so clones, more than 65% found once; its top ten account for roughly 1.2%. The sequencing input was peripheral blood. The receptors were gathered from a human donor with acute or convalescent COVID-19. The donor label of this sample is uncertain.

This chain links TRBV7-9 with TRBJ1-2; 8 bases fit TRBD1. J gave up 6 bases and V 0 bases, and 12 bases lay outside the gene matches. Looked up from germline, CDR1 is SEHNR and CDR2 is FQNEAQ (reference sequence). The CDR3 has 17 residues. In nucleotides, the CDR3 is TGTGCCAGCAGCTTAGCTTTCGGACAGGGTGTTAAGGATGGCTACACCTTC. It specifies CASSLAFGQGVKDGYTF. The full variable domain, its missing parts supplied by reference TRBV7-9 and TRBJ1-2, is DTGVSQNPRHKITKRGQNVTFRCDPISEHNRLYWYRQTLGQGPEFLTYFQNEAQLEKSRLLSDRFSAERPKGSFSTLEIQRTEQGDSAMYLCASSLAFGQGVKDGYTFGSGTRLTVV.

The rearrangement links TRBV28 to TRBJ2-1; 7 bases are a match to TRBD2. V lost 6 bases to trimming and J lost 8 bases; unmatched junction nucleotides: 10. Germline CDR1 is MDHEN and CDR2 is SYDVKM. This CDR3 spans 14 amino acids. CDR3 in amino acids: CASRLALRSDEQFF. The DNA of the CDR3 is TGTGCCAGCAGACTAGCGCTAAGAAGCGATGAGCAGTTCTTC.

The chain couples TRBV27 to TRBJ2-7, with 9 bases fitting TRBD1. This CDR3 has 15 amino acids. The germline gives CDR1 MNHEY, CDR2 SMNVEV (reference sequence). The trim removed 5 bases at V and 3 bases at J, leaving 8 bases unmatched. The CDR3 DNA sequence: TGTGCCAGCAGTGGGACCGGGACAGGGCGCTACGAGCAGTACTTC. Translated, it gives CASSGTGTGRYEQYF.

The genes are TRBV6-6 and TRBJ2-1; the match to TRBD2 covers 11 bases. The CDR3 contains 16 residues. J gave up 4 bases and V 4 bases, and 6 bases lay outside the gene matches. Germline CDR1 MNHNY, CDR2 SVGAGI (reference sequence). The CDR3 DNA is TGTGCCAGCAGTTCTACCACTAGCGGGGGATACAATGAGCAGTTCTTC. Translation gives CASSSTTSGGYNEQFF.

The V gene is TRBV10-2, the J gene TRBJ2-1; D not certain. CDR3 length: 13 amino acids. Trimming shortened V by 10 bases and J by 4 bases, and 14 bases separated the two germline ends. Per germline, CDR1 WSHSY and CDR2 SAAADI. CDR3 coding DNA: TGCGCCACCGCTCCTGGTCGGTACAATGAGCAGTTCTTC. It translates to CATAPGRYNEQFF.

The rearrangement uses TRBV27 and TRBJ2-5; D perhaps matches TRBD1 (5 bases). Between the trimmed V and J ends, which lost 2 bases and 7 bases, there was a span of 5 bases. From germline, CDR1 is MNHEY and CDR2 SMNVEV (reference sequence). There are 11 residues in the CDR3. CDR3 in DNA: TGTGCCAGCAGTTTAAGGGGGACCCAGTACTTC. Its translation is CASSLRGTQYF.

V is TRBV9 and J is TRBJ2-3; TRBD1 aligns across 10 bases. The germline gives CDR1 SGDLS, CDR2 YYNGEE. The CDR3 loop spans 15 amino acids. V dropped 3 bases and J dropped 3; count of bases not matched to a gene: 4. The CDR3 sequence: CASSARTGGTDTQYF. CDR3 coding DNA: TGTGCCAGCAGCGCCCGGACAGGGGGAACAGATACGCAGTATTTT.

The sample holds a few counts of this clone. This chain links TRBV5-4 with TRBJ1-2, with a possible D match to TRBD1 (6 bases). With 4 bases removed from V and 1 base from J, the gap between germline ends came to 14 bases. The germline gives CDR1 SGHNT, CDR2 YYREEE (reference sequence). CDR3 length equals 15 residues. In DNA form, the CDR3 reads TGTGCCAGCAGCCTGGACAGCCACCTTAACTATGGCTACACCTTC. It encodes CASSLDSHLNYGYTF.

The chain uses TRBV12-5 and TRBJ2-1; 7 nucleotides align to TRBD2. The length of the CDR3 is 15 residues. The junction had 13 bases not matched to a gene; V was cut back by 7 bases and J by 7 bases. Germline V CDR1 and CDR2: LGHNT, FRNRAP. The CDR3 protein is CASEGGRVGSNEQFF. DNA for the CDR3: TGTGCTAGTGAAGGAGGGAGGGTGGGTTCTAATGAGCAGTTCTTC.

J is TRBJ1-2 and V is TRBV3-1 (or the pseudogene TRBV3-2), with 8 nucleotides matching TRBD1. Germline CDR1 LGHDT, CDR2 YNNKEL (reference sequence). The CDR3 length is 14 residues. V was clipped by 3 bases and J by 3 bases; unmatched bases: 3. The CDR3 here is CASSHTTGDYGYTF. The CDR3 nucleotides read TGTGCCAGCAGCCACACGACAGGGGACTATGGCTACACCTTC.

The chain couples TRBV19 to TRBJ1-4; 8 bases match TRBD1. Germline values: CDR1 LNHDA, CDR2 SQIVND (reference sequence). The V segment lost 3 bases and the J segment 3 bases; nucleotides outside the gene matches: 9. This CDR3 spans 17 amino acids. The CDR3 DNA sequence: TGTGCCAGTAGTATGGCTGGACAGGGCACGGCTAATGAAAAACTGTTTTTT. Protein product: CASSMAGQGTANEKLFF.

The rearrangement uses TRBV18 and TRBJ2-5; D may be TRBD2 (5 bases). The CDR3 is made up of 17 amino acids. Germline assignment: CDR1 KGHSH and CDR2 LQKENI. With 3 bases removed from V and 7 bases from J, the gap between germline ends came to 24 bases. The CDR3 spells CASSPQNMLSGPGTQYF. In DNA form, the CDR3 reads TGTGCCAGCTCACCCCAAAACATGTTAAGCGGTCCAGGGACCCAGTACTTC.

This chain joins TRBV6-5 and TRBJ2-1; perhaps TRBD2 as D (6 bases). This CDR3 has 15 residues. Trimming shortened V by 6 bases and J by 5 bases, and 17 bases separated the two germline ends. Germline V gene sequence: CDR1 MNHEY, CDR2 SVGAGI. The CDR3 loop reads CASRSMGLPNNEQFF. The CDR3 region has the DNA TGTGCCAGCAGATCCATGGGACTCCCCAACAATGAGCAGTTCTTC.

The rearrangement joins TRBV12-5 to TRBJ1-2; possible D gene TRBD1, 5 bases. This CDR3 contains 15 residues. Per the germline V gene, CDR1 is LGHNT and CDR2 is FRNRAP. Between the trimmed V and J ends, which lost 3 bases and 7 bases, there was a span of 18 bases. The CDR3 loop is CASGFQSGGGSGYTF. In DNA, the CDR3 is TGTGCTAGTGGTTTTCAGTCGGGGGGAGGGAGTGGCTACACCTTC.

The chain links TRBV30 to TRBJ2-5, with TRBD2 identical over 10 bases. Germline CDR1 reads GTSNPN; CDR2 reads SVGIG (reference sequence). The V gene end was trimmed by 2 bases and the J gene end by 4 bases; junction bases not matched to a gene: 4. This CDR3 region has 14 residues. DNA of the CDR3: TGTGCCTGGAGTAAACTAGCGGGAATAGAGACCCAGTACTTC. The encoded protein is CAWSKLAGIETQYF.

The gene calls are TRBV7-2 and TRBJ2-1; 13 positions match TRBD2. Germline CDR1 reads SGHTA; CDR2 reads FQGNSA. The CDR3 is 16 residues long. V lost 1 base, J lost 15 bases, and 12 bases stayed unmatched. CDR3 region: CASSLGLAGGGGKRFF. Here the CDR3 DNA reads TGTGCCAGCAGCTTAGGACTAGCGGGAGGAGGGGGGAAGAGGTTCTTC. Full variable domain (rest looked up from reference TRBV7-2 and TRBJ2-1): GAGVSQSPSNKVTEKGKDVELRCDPISGHTALYWYRQSLGQGLEFLIYFQGNSAPDKSGLPSDRFSAERTGGSVSTLTIQRTQQEDSAVYLCASSLGLAGGGGKRFFGPGTRLTVL.

The chain employs TRBV7-2 and TRBJ1-2; 7 nucleotides match TRBD1. The CDR3 contains 13 residues. Germline V gene lookup returns CDR1 SGHTA and CDR2 FQGNSA. J lost 7 bases, V lost 3 bases, and 5 bases had no gene match. The CDR3: CASSFRSGGGYTF. The DNA of the CDR3 is TGTGCCAGCAGCTTTAGGTCAGGGGGTGGCTACACCTTC.

The chain joins TRBV7-9 to TRBJ2-7; TRBD1 matches at 9 bases. Germline V gene sequence: CDR1 SEHNR, CDR2 FQNEAQ (reference sequence). V dropped 1 base and J dropped 3; count of bases not matched to a gene: 10. This CDR3 contains 17 residues. The chain's CDR3 is CASSLGQKPGQGYEQYF. CDR3 nucleotides: TGTGCCAGCAGCTTAGGCCAGAAACCGGGACAGGGCTACGAGCAGTACTTC. Together with reference TRBV7-9 and TRBJ2-7, the CDR3 gives the full variable domain: DTGVSQNPRHKITKRGQNVTFRCDPISEHNRLYWYRQTLGQGPEFLTYFQNEAQLEKSRLLSDRFSAERPKGSFSTLEIQRTEQGDSAMYLCASSLGQKPGQGYEQYFGPGTRLTVT.

The genes are TRBV28 and TRBJ1-2; the D gene is possibly TRBD1 (6 bases). The CDR3 loop spans 12 amino acids. CDR1 is MDHEN and CDR2 is SYDVKM in the germline V gene. Trimming pared 5 bases from V and 7 bases from J, leaving 11 bases between. The CDR3 loop is CASSTGYVGYTF. The CDR3 DNA sequence: TGTGCCAGCAGTACAGGGTACGTTGGCTACACCTTC.

The chain combines TRBV10-2 with TRBJ1-6; tentative D call: TRBD1 (6 bases). Germline CDR1 is WSHSY and CDR2 is SAAADI. This CDR3 comprises 17 residues. With 7 bases removed from V and 3 bases from J, the gap between germline ends came to 19 bases. This CDR3 reads CASTPEAGVVYNSPLHF. CDR3 nucleotide sequence: TGCGCCAGCACCCCTGAGGCAGGGGTTGTCTATAATTCACCCCTCCACTTT.

The chain recombines TRBV28 with TRBJ1-6, with 7 bases aligning to TRBD1. Germline CDR1 reads MDHEN; CDR2 reads SYDVKM. There are 18 residues in the CDR3. V shed 6 bases, J shed 0 bases, and the junction held 11 bases outside the gene matches. CDR3 nucleotides: TGTGCCAGCAGCCTGGGACAGCGGAGAAGCTCCTATAATTCACCCCTCCACTTT. As protein: CASSLGQRRSSYNSPLHF.

This clone was counted a few times. V is TRBV18 and J is TRBJ1-4; the match to TRBD1 covers 7 bases. CDR1 is KGHSH and CDR2 is LQKENI in the germline V gene. The CDR3 extends over 15 amino acids. Trimming cost V 4 bases and J 3 bases; bases outside gene matches: 5. CDR3 DNA: TGTGCCAGCTCACAACTCGGACAGGCTAATGAAAAACTGTTTTTT. It is translated as CASSQLGQANEKLFF.

V usage is TRBV2 and J usage is TRBJ2-7, with D maybe TRBD1 (6 bases). This CDR3 has 15 amino acids. V was trimmed by 6 bases and J by 1 base, leaving 16 bases between them. Per the germline V gene, CDR1 is SNHLY and CDR2 is FYNNEI. CDR3 protein: CASRPTGFGSYEQYF. The CDR3 nucleotides read TGTGCCAGCAGACCAACAGGGTTCGGATCCTACGAGCAGTACTTC.

The rearrangement uses TRBV6-5 and TRBJ1-5, with 8 bases aligning to TRBD1. This CDR3 spans 15 amino acids. CDR1 is MNHEY and CDR2 is SVGAGI in the germline V gene. The V gene end was trimmed by 6 bases and the J gene end by 0 bases; junction bases not matched to a gene: 4. CDR3 DNA sequence: TGTGCCAGCAGAGCAGGGGGCTATAGCAATCAGCCCCAGCATTTT. Translated: CASRAGGYSNQPQHF.

This clone has only a few counts. This chain uses TRBV29-1 with TRBJ1-2; no clear D gene. The germline V and J ends were trimmed by 4 bases and 5 bases, with 8 bases remaining between them. The CDR3 sequence is 11 residues long. Germline V gene lookup returns CDR1 SQVTM and CDR2 ANQGSEA. The CDR3 bases are TGCAGCGTTGGGGAGAAATATGGCTACACCTTC. It encodes CSVGEKYGYTF.

This clone appeared a single time. The chain recombines TRBV27 with TRBJ1-1; D remains ambiguous. V was shortened by 2 bases and J by 1 base, with 8 bases between the two germline ends. Germline V gene sequence: CDR1 MNHEY, CDR2 SMNVEV (reference sequence). CDR3 size: 14 residues. In DNA form, the CDR3 reads TGTGCCAGCAGTTTAGCTCGACAGAACACTGAAGCTTTCTTT. It specifies CASSLARQNTEAFF.

The V gene is TRBV6-6, the J gene TRBJ1-1, with 8 nucleotides matching TRBD1. Trimming at V came to 5 bases and at J to 5 bases, leaving 7 bases not matched to a gene. The length of the CDR3 is 14 residues. The germline gives CDR1 MNHNY, CDR2 SVGAGI (reference sequence). CDR3 nucleotides: TGTGCCAGCAGTCTTGGGACAGGAAGAACTGAAGCTTTCTTT. Its protein is CASSLGTGRTEAFF.

This sequence joins TRBV2 and TRBJ1-1; the D gene is possibly TRBD1 (5 bases). Per the germline V gene, CDR1 is SNHLY and CDR2 is FYNNEI. V was shortened by 2 bases and J by 14 bases, with 15 bases between the two germline ends. The CDR3 spans 12 residues. This CDR3 is CASSEIGQGGFF. CDR3 in DNA: TGTGCCAGCAGTGAAATTGGCCAGGGAGGATTCTTT.

The rearrangement joins TRBV6-2 or TRBV6-3 to TRBJ2-7; the D gene is possibly TRBD1 (5 bases). The V gene's germline CDR1 is MNHEY and CDR2 SVGEGT. Trimming stripped 6 bases from V and 2 bases from J, with 11 bases between. The length of the CDR3 is 13 residues. The chain's CDR3 is CASRYDRTYEQYF. The DNA for the CDR3 is TGTGCCAGCAGGTACGACAGAACCTACGAGCAGTACTTC.

The rearrangement links TRBV28 to TRBJ1-1, with a possible D match to TRBD1 (5 bases). The CDR3 runs 14 residues. In germline, CDR1 is MDHEN, CDR2 SYDVKM. The CDR3: CAVTSKGLNTEAFF. As DNA, the CDR3 is TGTGCAGTAACCTCTAAGGGGCTGAACACTGAAGCTTTCTTT.

The J gene is TRBJ2-5, the V gene TRBV7-2; a possible D gene is TRBD1 (6 bases). The germline V gene has CDR1 SGHTA and CDR2 FQGNSA. The length of the CDR3 is 15 residues. V was clipped by 6 bases and J by 5 bases, with 19 bases between them. The CDR3 DNA sequence: TGTGCCAGCAGACTCCAAGGTCAGGGGTCGGAGACCCAGTACTTC. It specifies CASRLQGQGSETQYF.